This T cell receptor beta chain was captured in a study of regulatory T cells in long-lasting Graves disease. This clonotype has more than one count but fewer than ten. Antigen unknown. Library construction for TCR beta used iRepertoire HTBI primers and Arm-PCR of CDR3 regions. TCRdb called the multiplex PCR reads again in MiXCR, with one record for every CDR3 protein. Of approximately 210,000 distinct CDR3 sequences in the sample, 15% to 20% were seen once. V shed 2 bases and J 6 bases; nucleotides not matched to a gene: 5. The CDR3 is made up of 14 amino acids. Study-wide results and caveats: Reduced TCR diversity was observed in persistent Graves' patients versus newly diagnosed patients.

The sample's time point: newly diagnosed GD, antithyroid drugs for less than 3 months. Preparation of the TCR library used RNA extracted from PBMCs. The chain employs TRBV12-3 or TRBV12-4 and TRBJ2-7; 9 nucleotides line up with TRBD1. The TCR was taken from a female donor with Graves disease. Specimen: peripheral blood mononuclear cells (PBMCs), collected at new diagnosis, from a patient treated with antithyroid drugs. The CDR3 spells CASSLTGGESEQYF. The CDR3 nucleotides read TGTGCCAGCAGTTTAACAGGGGGCGAGTCCGAGCAGTACTTC.